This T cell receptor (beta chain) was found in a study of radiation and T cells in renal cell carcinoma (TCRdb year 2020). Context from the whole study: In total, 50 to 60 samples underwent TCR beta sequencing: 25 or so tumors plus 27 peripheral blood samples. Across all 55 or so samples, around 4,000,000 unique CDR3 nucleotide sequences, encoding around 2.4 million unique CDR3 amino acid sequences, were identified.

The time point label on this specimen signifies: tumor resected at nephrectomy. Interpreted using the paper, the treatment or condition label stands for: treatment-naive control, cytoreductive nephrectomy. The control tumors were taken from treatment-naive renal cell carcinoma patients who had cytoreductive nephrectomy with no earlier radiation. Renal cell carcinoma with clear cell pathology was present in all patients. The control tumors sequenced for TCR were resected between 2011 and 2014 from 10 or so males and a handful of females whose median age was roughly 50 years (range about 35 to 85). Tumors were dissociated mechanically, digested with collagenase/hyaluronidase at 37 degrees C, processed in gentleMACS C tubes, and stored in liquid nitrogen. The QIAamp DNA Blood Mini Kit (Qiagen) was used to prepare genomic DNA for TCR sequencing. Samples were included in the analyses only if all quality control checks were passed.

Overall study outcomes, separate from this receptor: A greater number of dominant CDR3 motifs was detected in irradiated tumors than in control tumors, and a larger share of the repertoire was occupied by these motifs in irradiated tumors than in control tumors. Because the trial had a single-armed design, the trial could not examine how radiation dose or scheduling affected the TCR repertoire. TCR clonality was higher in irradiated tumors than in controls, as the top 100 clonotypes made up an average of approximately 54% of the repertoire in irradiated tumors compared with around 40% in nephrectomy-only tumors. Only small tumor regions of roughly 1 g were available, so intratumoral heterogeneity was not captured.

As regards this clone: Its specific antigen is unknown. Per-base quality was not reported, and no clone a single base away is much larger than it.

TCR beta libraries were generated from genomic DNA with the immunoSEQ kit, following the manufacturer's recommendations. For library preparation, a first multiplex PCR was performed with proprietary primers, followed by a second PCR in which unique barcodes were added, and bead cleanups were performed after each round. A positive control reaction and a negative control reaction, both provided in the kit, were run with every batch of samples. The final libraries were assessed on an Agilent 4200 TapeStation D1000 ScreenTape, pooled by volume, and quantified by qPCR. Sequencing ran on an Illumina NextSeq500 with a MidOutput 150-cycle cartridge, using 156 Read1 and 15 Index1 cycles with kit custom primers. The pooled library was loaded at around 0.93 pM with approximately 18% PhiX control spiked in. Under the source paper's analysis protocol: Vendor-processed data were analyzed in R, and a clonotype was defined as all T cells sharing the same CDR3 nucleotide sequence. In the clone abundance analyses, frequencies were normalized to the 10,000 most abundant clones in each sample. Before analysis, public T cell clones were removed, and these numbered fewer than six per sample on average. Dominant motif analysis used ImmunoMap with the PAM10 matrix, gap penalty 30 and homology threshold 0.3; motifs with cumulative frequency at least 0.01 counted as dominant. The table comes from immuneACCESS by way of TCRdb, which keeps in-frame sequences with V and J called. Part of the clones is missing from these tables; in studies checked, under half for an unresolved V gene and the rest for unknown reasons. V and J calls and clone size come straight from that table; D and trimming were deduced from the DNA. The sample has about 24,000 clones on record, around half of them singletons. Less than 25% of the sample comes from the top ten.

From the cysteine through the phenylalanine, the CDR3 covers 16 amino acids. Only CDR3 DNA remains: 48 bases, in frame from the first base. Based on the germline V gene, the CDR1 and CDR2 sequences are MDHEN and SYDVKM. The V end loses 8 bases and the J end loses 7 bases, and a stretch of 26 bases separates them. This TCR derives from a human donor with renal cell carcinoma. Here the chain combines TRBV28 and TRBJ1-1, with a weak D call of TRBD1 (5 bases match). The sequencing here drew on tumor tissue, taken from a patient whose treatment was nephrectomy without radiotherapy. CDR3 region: CASGRAGRAAGREAFF. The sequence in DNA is TGTGCCAGCGGTCGGGCTGGCAGGGCAGCGGGGCGTGAAGCTTTCTTT.